This entry lists 10 T cell receptor beta chains sequenced from one sample in a study of cytomegalovirus exposure and HLA in healthy donors. Sequencing used immunoSEQ multiplex PCR; TCRdb keeps in-frame clones, though not all of them. This sample carries about 63,000 clones, 85% to 95% of them seen once, and the ten largest clones take around 7%. The sample consisted of PBMCs. These receptors came from a woman aged 18-29 years in good health and CMV-seropositive.

The chain has TRBV2 and TRBJ2-7; D is undetermined. The V end lost 5 bases, the J end lost 6 bases, and 8 bases lay between the germline ends. The CDR3 length is 11 residues. Germline values: CDR1 SNHLY, CDR2 FYNNEI. The CDR3 reads CASSLEVEQYF. The CDR3 DNA follows: TGTGCCAGCAGTCTTGAGGTCGAGCAGTACTTC.

CDR3 coding DNA: TGTGCCAGTAGTACCTATACCATCAATGAGCAGTTCTTC. Translated: CASSTYTINEQFF. The J gene is TRBJ2-1, the V gene TRBV19; D remains ambiguous. The CDR3 has 13 amino acids. Germline loops: CDR1 LNHDA, CDR2 SQIVND (reference sequence). Trimming removed 4 bases at V and 6 bases at J, with 10 bases between.

The DNA for the CDR3 is TGTGCCAGTAGTATAGAAGGCCTGGGACCGGGGGTTAGCTACACCTTC. It specifies CASSIEGLGPGVSYTF. The rearrangement links TRBV19 to TRBJ1-2, with a tentative D call TRBD1 (5 bases). The CDR3 extends over 16 amino acids. The V end lost 0 bases, the J end lost 9 bases, and 20 bases lay between the germline ends. CDR1 LNHDA and CDR2 SQIVND come from the germline V gene (reference sequence).

The chain carries TRBV5-4 and TRBJ1-1, with a weak D call TRBD1 (6 bases). The CDR3 is made up of 15 amino acids. Trimming removed 3 bases at V and 2 bases at J, with 14 bases between. The germline CDR1 and CDR2 sequences are SGHNT and YYREEE (reference sequence). CDR3 region: CASSSGQQVNTEAFF. CDR3 bases: TGTGCCAGCAGCTCAGGACAGCAGGTTAACACTGAAGCTTTCTTT.

The rearrangement links TRBV10-1 to TRBJ2-1, with TRBD2 identical over 13 bases. This CDR3 contains 14 residues. With 6 bases clipped from V and 8 bases from J, the junction kept 4 bases outside the gene matches. From germline, CDR1 is WNHNN and CDR2 SYGVQD (reference sequence). The CDR3: CASSTSGRAHEQFF. CDR3 coding DNA: TGCGCCAGCAGCACTAGCGGGAGGGCCCATGAGCAGTTCTTC.

This chain connects TRBV7-2 to TRBJ1-2, with D perhaps matching TRBD1 (6 bases). V was trimmed by 5 bases and J by 4 bases, leaving 14 bases between them. Germline CDR1 reads SGHTA; CDR2 reads FQGNSA. The CDR3 covers 14 residues. The CDR3 DNA is TGTGCCAGCAGCGGGGGCAGGGGAGTCTATGGCTACACCTTC. It is translated as CASSGGRGVYGYTF.

This sequence joins TRBV11-3 and TRBJ2-2, with D tentatively TRBD1 (5 bases). Looked up from germline, CDR1 is SGHNT and CDR2 is YENEEA. CDR3 length equals 14 residues. Trimming stripped 8 bases from V and 7 bases from J, with 17 bases between. As DNA, the CDR3 is TGTGCCAGCGCCGGCAGGGTTTATTTCGGGGAGCTGTTTTTT. Translation gives CASAGRVYFGELFF.

This clone was picked up one time. This sequence joins TRBV5-1 and TRBJ2-3; no definite D call. Trimming took 7 bases from V and 0 from J, leaving 15 bases between them. This CDR3 region has 15 residues. Germline loops: CDR1 SGHRS, CDR2 YFSETQ. CDR3 DNA: TGCGCCAGCCACGGAAGCGAGGCTAGCACAGATACGCAGTATTTT. It encodes CASHGSEASTDTQYF. Filled out from reference TRBV5-1 and TRBJ2-3, the complete variable domain reads KAGVTQTPRYLIKTRGQQVTLSCSPISGHRSVSWYQQTPGQGLQFLFEYFSETQRNKGNFPGRFSGRQFSNSRSEMNVSTLELGDSALYLCASHGSEASTDTQYFGPGTRLTVL.

The count of this clone is one. V is TRBV28 and J is TRBJ1-1, with a weak D call TRBD1 (5 bases). Trimming took 6 bases from V and 4 from J, leaving 12 bases between them. The CDR3 contains 13 residues. Germline CDR1 reads MDHEN; CDR2 reads SYDVKM. CDR3: CASRPQGTTEAFF. The CDR3 DNA follows: TGTGCCAGCAGACCTCAGGGTACCACTGAAGCTTTCTTT.

The V call is TRBV5-5, the J call TRBJ2-1; 9 nucleotides align to TRBD1. The germline gives CDR1 SGHKS, CDR2 YYEKEE (reference sequence). The CDR3 totals 15 residues. V dropped 1 base and J dropped 4; count of bases not matched to a gene: 3. Here the CDR3 DNA reads TGTGCCAGCAGCTTGCGGGACAGGGCGTACAATGAGCAGTTCTTC. Translating it yields CASSLRDRAYNEQFF.